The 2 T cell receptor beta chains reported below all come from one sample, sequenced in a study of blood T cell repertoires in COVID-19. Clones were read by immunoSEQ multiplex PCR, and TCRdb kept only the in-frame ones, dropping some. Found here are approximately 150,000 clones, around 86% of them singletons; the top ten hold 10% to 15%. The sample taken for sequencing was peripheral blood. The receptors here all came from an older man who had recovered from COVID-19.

For the CDR3, the DNA is TGTGCCAGCAGCCCCCGGGACTACTCCTACGAGCAGTACTTC. Amino acid sequence: CASSPRDYSYEQYF. J is TRBJ2-7 and V is TRBV14; 7 bases match TRBD2. The CDR3 is 14 amino acids. Losses at the gene ends were 4 bases for V and 0 bases for J; bases not matched to a gene: 3. Germline V gene sequence: CDR1 SGHDN, CDR2 FVKESK.

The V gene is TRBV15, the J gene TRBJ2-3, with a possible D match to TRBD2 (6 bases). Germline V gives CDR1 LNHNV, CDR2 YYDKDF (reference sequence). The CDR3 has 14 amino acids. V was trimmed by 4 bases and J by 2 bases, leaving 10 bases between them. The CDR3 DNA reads TGTGCCACCAGCATTGGGGGGTACACAGATACGCAGTATTTT. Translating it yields CATSIGGYTDTQYF.